This TCR beta chain appears in the sequencing data of a study of response to subunit inactivated influenza vaccine (dated by TCRdb to the late 2010s). With respect to the entire study: To follow how T cells responded to a trivalent subunit inactivated influenza vaccine, the researchers relied on deep quantitative profiling of the T cell receptor repertoire. Summary of the overall study and its limitations: It was suggested by the authors that each seasonal influenza vaccination may recruit only a limited number of new T cells.

On this clonotype itself: What this receptor recognizes is not known. No much larger clone exists at a distance of one base, and base qualities are not known.

The library was prepared using RT-PCR. Instrument used: Illumina HiSeq 2500. TCRdb trimmed the raw reads at Q25, called clones with MiXCR and kept productive beta chains. Each record represents a unique CDR3 protein, reported with the most common genes and DNA among its rows. The table for this sample lists around 530,000 distinct CDR3 sequences; about 17% of them were counted only once. Less than 4% of the sample lies in the top ten. The germline V gene (reference sequence) supplies CDR1 SEHNR and CDR2 FQNEAQ. From V the trimming removes 5 bases and from J it removes 4 bases, while the gene matches leave 4 bases of the junction unaccounted for. The CDR3 spans 14 residues, from the cysteine through the phenylalanine. Left in the record is the CDR3 DNA by itself, 42 bases read in frame from the first base.

Sequenced material: CD4+ T cells sorted from PBMCs, taken around 25 months after vaccination. This chain is built from TRBV7-9 and TRBJ2-2; 7 bases in between match TRBD2. This clonotype originated in a man between 45 and 75 years old who received an inactivated influenza vaccine. Donor details come from another sample of the same person, matched by shared clones. The sequence in DNA is TGTGCCAGCAGCCAAGCTAGCGGCACCGGGGAGCTGTTTTTT. Its product reads: CASSQASGTGELFF.